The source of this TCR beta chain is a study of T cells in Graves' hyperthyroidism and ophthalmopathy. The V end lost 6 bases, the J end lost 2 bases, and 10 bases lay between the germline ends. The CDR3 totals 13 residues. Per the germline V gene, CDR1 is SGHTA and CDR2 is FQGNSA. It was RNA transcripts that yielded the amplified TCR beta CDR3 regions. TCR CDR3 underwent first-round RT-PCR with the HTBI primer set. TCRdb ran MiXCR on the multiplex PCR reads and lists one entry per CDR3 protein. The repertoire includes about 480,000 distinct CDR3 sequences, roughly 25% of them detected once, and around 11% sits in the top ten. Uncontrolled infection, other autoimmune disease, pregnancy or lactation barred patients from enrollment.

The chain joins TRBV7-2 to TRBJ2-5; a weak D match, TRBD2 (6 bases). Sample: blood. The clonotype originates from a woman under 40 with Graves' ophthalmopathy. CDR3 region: CASRTGLQETQYF. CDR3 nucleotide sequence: TGTGCCAGCAGAACGGGACTTCAAGAGACCCAGTACTTC.